The 24 T cell receptor beta chains in this list originate from one sample, sequenced in a study of siplizumab effects on memory and regulatory T cells. Using immunoSEQ multiplex PCR, the repertoire was profiled, and TCRdb retains in-frame clones only, with some absent. The sample carries 100,000 or so clones, more than 85% recorded once. The specimen was CD4+ T cells sorted from blood. The source of these receptors is a human donor in good health. Some clones in this sample may be carry-over from other donors' samples.

Only a few counts were recorded for this clone. V and J are TRBV5-6 and TRBJ2-5; TRBD2 aligns across 9 bases. Germline V lookup: CDR1 SGHDT, CDR2 YYEEEE. J gave up 5 bases and V 0 bases, and 8 bases lay outside the gene matches. This CDR3 spans 16 amino acids. The CDR3 spells CASSLGLAGPRETQYF. The CDR3 DNA reads as TGTGCCAGCAGCTTGGGGCTAGCGGGGCCAAGGGAGACCCAGTACTTC.

This chain uses TRBV20-1 with TRBJ2-1; D is ambiguous. This CDR3 has 11 amino acids. Germline-derived CDR1 and CDR2 are DFQATT and SNEGSKA (reference sequence). CDR3 DNA: TGCAAGGGTAGTAGAAATAATGAGCAGTTCTTC. Translated: CKGSRNNEQFF.

The rearrangement links TRBV5-1 to TRBJ2-1; TRBD2 matches at 15 bases. CDR1 and CDR2 from the germline V gene are SGHRS and YFSETQ. There are 17 residues in the CDR3. V shed 6 bases and J 10 bases; nucleotides not matched to a gene: 14. DNA for the CDR3: TGCGCCAGCACCCGACGGACTAGCGGGAGGGCCATCGGAGAGCAGTTCTTC. As protein: CASTRRTSGRAIGEQFF.

The chain joins TRBV29-1 to TRBJ2-1; tentatively, D is TRBD1 (5 bases). V lost 3 bases and J lost 2, with 8 bases in between. CDR1 and CDR2 from the germline V gene are SQVTM and ANQGSEA. The CDR3 extends over 13 amino acids. The CDR3 DNA reads TGCAGCGTTGATCAGGGAACCTACAATGAGCAGTTCTTC. It yields the protein CSVDQGTYNEQFF.

The rearrangement joins TRBV19 to TRBJ2-7; TRBD1 matches 7 bases. In germline, CDR1 is LNHDA, CDR2 SQIVND (reference sequence). Trimming cost V 4 bases and J 3 bases; bases outside gene matches: 9. The CDR3 sequence is 15 residues long. CDR3 DNA sequence: TGTGCCAGTAGTAGCCCAAGACAGGGAGACTACGAGCAGTACTTC. Its translation is CASSSPRQGDYEQYF.

This clone was observed a single time. V and J are TRBV10-2 and TRBJ1-5, with D possibly TRBD1 on 5 matching bases. Per germline, CDR1 WSHSY and CDR2 SAAADI. The CDR3 has 14 residues. Trimming cost V 8 bases and J 11 bases, with 22 bases left between them. CDR3 amino acids: CASRGEGANLAQHF. The CDR3 region has the DNA TGCGCCAGCCGGGGGGAAGGGGCGAATCTGGCCCAGCATTTT.

The rearrangement links TRBV2 to TRBJ2-1; maybe TRBD1 (6 bases). Trimming pared 5 bases from V and 0 bases from J, leaving 17 bases between. Germline V gene data show CDR1 as SNHLY and CDR2 as FYNNEI. The CDR3 has 17 amino acids. The chain's CDR3 is CASSFTLDRSSYNEQFF. CDR3 DNA: TGTGCCAGCAGTTTTACCCTGGACAGAAGCTCCTACAATGAGCAGTTCTTC.

The V and J genes are TRBV5-6 and TRBJ2-1, with D tentatively TRBD1 (6 bases). The CDR3 is 12 amino acids. Trimming pared 0 bases from V and 9 bases from J, leaving 7 bases between. CDR1 and CDR2 from the germline V gene are SGHDT and YYEEEE. DNA for the CDR3: TGTGCCAGCAGCTTGGGAGGGGGTGAGCAGTTCTTC. Translation gives CASSLGGGEQFF.

The chain is built from TRBV9 and TRBJ2-7, with 14 bases aligning to TRBD2. In germline, CDR1 is SGDLS, CDR2 YYNGEE. CDR3 length: 14 amino acids. V dropped 3 bases and J dropped 6; count of bases not matched to a gene: 2. The CDR3 DNA sequence: TGTGCCAGCAGCGCCGGACTAGCGGGAGGCGAGCAGTACTTC. Its protein is CASSAGLAGGEQYF. Full variable domain (remainder filled in from reference TRBV9 and TRBJ2-7): DSGVTQTPKHLITATGQRVTLRCSPRSGDLSVYWYQQSLDQGLQFLIQYYNGEERAKGNILERFSAQQFPDLHSELNLSSLELGDSALYFCASSAGLAGGEQYFGPGTRLTVT.

The V gene is TRBV5-4, the J gene TRBJ1-1; a possible D gene is TRBD1 (6 bases). The germline CDR1 and CDR2 sequences are SGHNT and YYREEE (reference sequence). The CDR3 contains 14 residues. V shed 4 bases and J shed 0 bases, with 10 bases lying between them. CDR3 sequence: CASSHREVNTEAFF. CDR3 nucleotide sequence: TGTGCCAGCAGCCACAGGGAGGTGAACACTGAAGCTTTCTTT.

The J gene is TRBJ1-1, the V gene TRBV19, with 8 positions matching TRBD1. This CDR3 has 13 residues. J gave up 4 bases and V 8 bases, and 6 bases lay outside the gene matches. Germline V gene data show CDR1 as LNHDA and CDR2 as SQIVND (reference sequence). CDR3 DNA sequence: TGTGCCAGTTCAGGGGGCCGGGGCACTGAAGCTTTCTTT. Its protein product is CASSGGRGTEAFF. The full variable domain, its missing parts supplied by reference TRBV19 and TRBJ1-1, is DGGITQSPKYLFRKEGQNVTLSCEQNLNHDAMYWYRQDPGQGLRLIYYSQIVNDFQKGDIAEGYSVSREKKESFPLTVTSAQKNPTAFYLCASSGGRGTEAFFGQGTRLTVV.

The chain couples TRBV6-6 to TRBJ2-7; the match to TRBD2 covers 7 bases. CDR1 and CDR2 from the germline V gene are MNHNY and SVGAGI (reference sequence). The CDR3 covers 15 residues. J was trimmed by 6 bases and V by 3 bases; bases with no gene match: 11. The CDR3: CASSYGAGARSEQYF. The DNA of the CDR3 is TGTGCCAGCAGTTATGGGGCGGGAGCTCGGAGCGAGCAGTACTTC.

J is TRBJ2-7 and V is TRBV18, with D perhaps matching TRBD1 (6 bases). This CDR3 region has 13 residues. Trimming removed 0 bases from V and 7 bases from J, with 10 bases in between. Germline loops: CDR1 KGHSH, CDR2 LQKENI. CDR3 in DNA: TGTGCCAGCTCACCACCGACAGGTCGGGAGCAGTACTTC. Its translation: CASSPPTGREQYF. Based on the CDR3 plus reference TRBV18 and TRBJ2-7, the full variable domain is NAGVMQNPRHLVRRRGQEARLRCSPMKGHSHVYWYRQLPEEGLKFMVYLQKENIIDESGMPKERFSAEFPKEGPSILRIQQVVRGDSAAYFCASSPPTGREQYFGPGTRLTVT.

This chain connects TRBV27 to TRBJ1-1; D remains ambiguous. The CDR3 loop spans 14 amino acids. Germline lookup yields CDR1 MNHEY and CDR2 SMNVEV (reference sequence). Trimming stripped 8 bases from V and 3 bases from J, with 16 bases between. The DNA of the CDR3 is TGTGCCAGCCTCAAACAGACCCAAGACACTGAAGCTTTCTTT. Protein: CASLKQTQDTEAFF.

This chain connects TRBV6-5 to TRBJ2-7, with 7 bases matching TRBD1. V was pared by 7 bases and J by 0 bases, with 9 bases of the junction left unmatched. The germline V gene has CDR1 MNHEY and CDR2 SVGAGI. CDR3 length: 15 residues. The CDR3 DNA reads TGTGCCAGCAAGAGGGGGCGTTCAAGCTCCTACGAGCAGTACTTC. Its translation: CASKRGRSSSYEQYF.

The chain recombines TRBV7-6 with TRBJ1-3; D is undetermined. Between the trimmed V and J ends, which lost 5 bases and 1 base, there was a span of 15 bases. Germline values: CDR1 SGHVS, CDR2 FNYEAQ. The CDR3 runs to 16 residues. The CDR3 here is CASSPRATGSGNTIYF. The CDR3 DNA reads as TGTGCCAGCAGCCCCCGGGCAACGGGGTCTGGAAACACCATATATTTT.

The CDR3 DNA reads as TGCGCCAGCAGTGAGACAGGGACTAGCGGAGCAGATACGCAGTATTTT. It is translated as CASSETGTSGADTQYF. The chain has TRBV10-1 and TRBJ2-3, with 11 bases identical to TRBD2. Unmatched junction bases numbered 5, after V lost 2 bases and J lost 4 bases. The CDR3 has 16 amino acids. The germline V gene encodes CDR1 WNHNN and CDR2 SYGVQD (reference sequence).

The count of this clone is one. The J gene is TRBJ2-7, the V gene TRBV7-9, with TRBD2 matching over 7 bases. V trimming: 5 bases; J trimming: 3 bases; junction bases outside the gene matches: 7. In germline, CDR1 is SEHNR, CDR2 FQNEAQ (reference sequence). The CDR3 loop spans 14 amino acids. In nucleotides, the CDR3 is TGTGCCAGCAGCATATATTCGGGGGGCTACGAGCAGTACTTC. Translated: CASSIYSGGYEQYF.

The chain joins TRBV4-2 to TRBJ2-5; 13 bases match TRBD2. This CDR3 comprises 19 residues. Per the germline V gene, CDR1 is LGHNA and CDR2 is YNFKEQ. V lost 0 bases, J lost 9 bases, and 16 bases stayed unmatched. CDR3 coding DNA: TGTGCCAGCAGCCAAGATCCCCCGGGACTAGCGGGGATGGGAAGGGCCCAGTACTTC. Its protein is CASSQDPPGLAGMGRAQYF.

This clone was picked up one time. J is TRBJ2-5 and V is TRBV7-9; possible D gene TRBD2, 5 bases. The CDR3 spans 15 residues. CDR1 is SEHNR, CDR2 FQNEAQ, per germline (reference sequence). V was shortened by 5 bases and J by 2 bases, with 15 bases between the two germline ends. CDR3 amino acids: CASSPMGSPQETQYF. CDR3 nucleotide sequence: TGTGCCAGCAGCCCGATGGGGAGTCCGCAAGAGACCCAGTACTTC. The full variable domain, rest sourced from reference TRBV7-9 and TRBJ2-5, is DTGVSQNPRHKITKRGQNVTFRCDPISEHNRLYWYRQTLGQGPEFLTYFQNEAQLEKSRLLSDRFSAERPKGSFSTLEIQRTEQGDSAMYLCASSPMGSPQETQYFGPGTRLLVL.

This chain joins TRBV19 and TRBJ1-2; D perhaps matches TRBD1 (5 bases). The CDR3 sequence is 15 residues long. Germline V gives CDR1 LNHDA, CDR2 SQIVND (reference sequence). Trimming cost V 9 bases and J 5 bases, with 22 bases left between them. The CDR3 spells CASTDTGGATYGYTF. The CDR3, as DNA: TGTGCCAGCACGGATACGGGGGGTGCCACTTATGGCTACACCTTC.

The rearrangement links TRBV4-2 to TRBJ1-1; possibly TRBD1 for D (5 bases). The ends were cut back, 2 bases at V and 2 bases at J, with 18 bases in the middle. Germline lookup yields CDR1 LGHNA and CDR2 YNFKEQ. The CDR3 has 17 residues. The CDR3 protein is CASSQRGRASFNTEAFF. For the CDR3, the DNA is TGTGCCAGCAGCCAAAGGGGCAGGGCAAGCTTCAACACTGAAGCTTTCTTT.

The gene calls are TRBV6-4 and TRBJ2-5; TRBD1 aligns across 7 bases. Germline V gene sequence: CDR1 MRHNA, CDR2 SNTAGT. V lost 5 bases and J lost 3; bases outside the gene matches: 3. The CDR3 loop spans 13 amino acids. The CDR3 DNA is TGTGCCAGCAGTCCCACAGGGGAAGAGACCCAGTACTTC. It codes for CASSPTGEETQYF.

The rearrangement links TRBV5-6 to TRBJ1-1; D may be TRBD1 (5 bases). The CDR3 runs to 14 residues. Germline CDR1 reads SGHDT; CDR2 reads YYEEEE. Trimming cost V 3 bases and J 4 bases, with 13 bases left between them. The CDR3: CASSWGGLSTEAFF. The DNA for the CDR3 is TGTGCCAGCAGCTGGGGGGGGTTGAGCACTGAAGCTTTCTTT.